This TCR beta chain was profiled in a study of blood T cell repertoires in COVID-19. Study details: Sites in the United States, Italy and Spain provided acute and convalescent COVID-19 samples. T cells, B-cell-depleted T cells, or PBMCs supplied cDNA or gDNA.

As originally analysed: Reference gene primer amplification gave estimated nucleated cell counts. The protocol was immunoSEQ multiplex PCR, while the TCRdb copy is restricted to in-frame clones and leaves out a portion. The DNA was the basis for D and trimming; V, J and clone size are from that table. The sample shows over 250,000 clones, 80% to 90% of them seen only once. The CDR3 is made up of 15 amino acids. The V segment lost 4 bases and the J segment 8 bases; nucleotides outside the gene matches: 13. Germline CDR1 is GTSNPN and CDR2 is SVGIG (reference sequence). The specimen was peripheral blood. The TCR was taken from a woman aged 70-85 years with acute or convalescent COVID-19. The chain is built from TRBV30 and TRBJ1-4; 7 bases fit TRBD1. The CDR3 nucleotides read TGTGCCTGGAAGGGGGCCGGAGGAGGGAGCGAAAAACTGTTTTTT. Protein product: CAWKGAGGGSEKLFF.